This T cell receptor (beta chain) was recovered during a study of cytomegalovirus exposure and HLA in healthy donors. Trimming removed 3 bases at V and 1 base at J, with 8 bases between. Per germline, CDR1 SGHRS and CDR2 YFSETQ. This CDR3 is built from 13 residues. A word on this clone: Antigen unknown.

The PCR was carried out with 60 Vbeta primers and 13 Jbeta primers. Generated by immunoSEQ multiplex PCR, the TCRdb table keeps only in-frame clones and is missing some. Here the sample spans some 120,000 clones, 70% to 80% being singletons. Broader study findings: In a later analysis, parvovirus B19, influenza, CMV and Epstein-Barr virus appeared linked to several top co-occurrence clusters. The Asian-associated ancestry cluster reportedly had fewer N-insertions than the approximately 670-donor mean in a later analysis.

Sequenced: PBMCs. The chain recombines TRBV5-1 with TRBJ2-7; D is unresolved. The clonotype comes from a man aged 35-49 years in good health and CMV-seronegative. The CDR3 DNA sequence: TGCGCCAGCAGCTCCCAGGATTCCTACGAGCAGTACTTC. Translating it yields CASSSQDSYEQYF.